The rows below give T cell receptor beta chains drawn from one sample of a study of T-cell memory formation after mild COVID-19. TCRdb analysed the 5' RACE reads with MiXCR anew, one entry per CDR3 protein. This sample has about 430,000 distinct CDR3 sequences, with around 24% found just once. The sequencing input was PBMCs or a T cell subset sorted from them (not recorded which). All receptors come from an adult woman who had mild COVID-19 (a few samples of this study predate the infection). Cell type and time point are not known. Both conserved end residues are part of each CDR3. The order of the fields is V gene, J gene, CDR3 protein.

TRBV12-3/TRBV12-4	TRBJ1-5	CASSLGGGAGQPQHF
TRBV12-3/TRBV12-4	TRBJ1-5	CASSQQGGGYQPQHF
TRBV19	TRBJ1-5	CASREAGDNQPQHF
TRBV7-9	TRBJ2-1	CASSRSPDREQFF
TRBV10-3	TRBJ2-5	CAISEVGEETQYF
TRBV10-2	TRBJ2-5	CASSEFTTAQETQYF
TRBV7-9	TRBJ1-1	CASSLWSEGDHEAFF
TRBV27	TRBJ2-7	CASSLAGIREQYF
TRBV5-5	TRBJ2-7	CASSLDGAREEQYF
TRBV4-1	TRBJ1-1	CASGTGVDTEAFF
TRBV25-1	TRBJ1-5	CASMEAGGNQPQHF
TRBV29-1	TRBJ2-5	CSVRMGGRALRETQYF
TRBV24-1	TRBJ2-5	CATSDGSLETQYF
TRBV5-1	TRBJ2-5	CASSSQGPKETQYF
TRBV7-2	TRBJ2-5	CASTYLAASETQYF
TRBV12-3/TRBV12-4	TRBJ2-3	CASRSSGRARDTQYF
TRBV2	TRBJ2-5	CASNRDRAYQETQYF
TRBV5-1	TRBJ1-4	CASSLSTGNEKLFF
TRBV11-3	TRBJ2-3	CASSTSGRRNTDTQYF
TRBV5-6	TRBJ1-1	CASSFRPTRVATEAFF
TRBV25-1	TRBJ2-7	CASCWTPKTYEQYF
TRBV12-5	TRBJ1-5	CASGLRYRGQLYSNQPQHF
TRBV12-3/TRBV12-4	TRBJ2-3	CASSLAGRGLLVAADTQYF
TRBV19	TRBJ2-6	CASSIASGTGESGANVLTF
TRBV5-1	TRBJ1-6	CASSLEATRSPLHF
TRBV7-2	TRBJ2-7	CASSFTGTGVREQYF
TRBV6-5	TRBJ1-1	CASSTRGGYTEAFF
TRBV6-2/TRBV6-3	TRBJ2-7	CAITNRYEQYF
TRBV12-3/TRBV12-4	TRBJ2-3	CASILPGHSTDTQYF
TRBV7-2	TRBJ2-7	CASSLDGLAGVYEQYF
TRBV10-3	TRBJ1-2	CAISESGTTGGYTF
TRBV4-1	TRBJ2-5	CASSQGDRGPQETQYF
TRBV20-1	TRBJ1-3	CSAPAAGSSGNTIYF
TRBV4-2	TRBJ2-3	CASSRWDRGQLADTQYF
TRBV20-1	TRBJ2-7	CSAGRDRGYEQYF
TRBV18	TRBJ2-3	CASSLRHSTDTQYF
TRBV29-1	TRBJ2-7	CSVGIGYEQYF
TRBV6-5	TRBJ2-2	CASSYVSSGELFF
TRBV4-2	TRBJ2-1	CASSQPTSGGANEQFF
TRBV7-9	TRBJ1-4	CASSVGANEKLFF
TRBV2	TRBJ2-7	CASSDHVGSRPIIEDEQYF
TRBV7-3	TRBJ1-2	CASSLNRAYTF
TRBV24-1	TRBJ2-2	CATTPTGTGELFF
TRBV20-1	TRBJ2-5	CSARTTRETQYF
TRBV5-1	TRBJ1-1	CASSLGGQGVNTEAFF
TRBV7-2	TRBJ2-3	CASSLVAGGITDTQYF
TRBV12-3/TRBV12-4	TRBJ2-7	CASSSSRDQQYF
TRBV4-2	TRBJ1-4	CASSQDIGDPQKKLFF
TRBV5-1	TRBJ2-3	CASSLVAVSTDTQYF
TRBV5-5	TRBJ1-6	CASSLAPRVGSPLHF
TRBV2	TRBJ2-1	CASSVLRGYNEQFF
TRBV2	TRBJ2-2	CASRGRVGNTGELFF
TRBV11-2	TRBJ2-1	CASSLELAGVNEQFF
TRBV19	TRBJ2-7	CASSTQPYIEQYF
TRBV19	TRBJ1-6	CASTPTGQNSPLHF
TRBV5-1	TRBJ1-5	CASSEDTHQPQHF
TRBV21-1	TRBJ2-2	CASLAGISVTGELFF
TRBV15	TRBJ2-1	CATSRSTNSNEQFF
TRBV5-6	TRBJ1-2	CASTGQGENYGYTF